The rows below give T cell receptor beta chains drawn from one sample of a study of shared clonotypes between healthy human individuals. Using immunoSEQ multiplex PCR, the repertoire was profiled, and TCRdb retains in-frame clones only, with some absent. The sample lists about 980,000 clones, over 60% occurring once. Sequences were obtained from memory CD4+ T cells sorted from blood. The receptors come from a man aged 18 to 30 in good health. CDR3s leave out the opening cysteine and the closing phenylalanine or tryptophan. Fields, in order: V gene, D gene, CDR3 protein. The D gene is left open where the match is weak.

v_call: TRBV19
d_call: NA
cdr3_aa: ASSSRLGDETQY

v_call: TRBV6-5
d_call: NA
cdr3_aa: ASSYSTRDTEAF

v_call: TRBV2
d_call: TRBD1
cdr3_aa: ASSVYAGQASYEQY

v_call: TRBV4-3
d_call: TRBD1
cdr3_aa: ASSPHPLVGQGG

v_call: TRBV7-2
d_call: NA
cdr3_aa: ASSLERGARYGYT

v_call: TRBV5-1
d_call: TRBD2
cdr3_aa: ASRPGGLGYEQY

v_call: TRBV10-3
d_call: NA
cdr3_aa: AISVDRSNTGELF

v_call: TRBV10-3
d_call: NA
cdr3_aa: ATTEGGNTIY

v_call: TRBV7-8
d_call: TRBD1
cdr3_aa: ASSLQGIPNEQF

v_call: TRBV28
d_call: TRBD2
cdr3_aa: ALSGGAHEQY

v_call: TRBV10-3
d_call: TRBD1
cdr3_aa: AISGQGEGMPQH

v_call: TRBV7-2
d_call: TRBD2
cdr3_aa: ASSLGTSGTDTQY

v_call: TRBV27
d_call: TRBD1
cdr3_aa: ASSSLDRGSGNTIY

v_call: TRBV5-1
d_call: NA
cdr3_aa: ASSLLGVDEQY

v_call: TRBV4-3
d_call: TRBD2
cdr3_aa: ASSQFLAGNPDTQY

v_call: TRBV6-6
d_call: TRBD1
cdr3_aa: ASSGIRQGEAF

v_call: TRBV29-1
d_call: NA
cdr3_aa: SGRFTGELF

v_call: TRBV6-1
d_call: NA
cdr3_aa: ASSVSGVEQY

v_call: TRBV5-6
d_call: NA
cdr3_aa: ASSLKANYGYT

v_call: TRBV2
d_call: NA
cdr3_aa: ASRLTQTMNTEAF

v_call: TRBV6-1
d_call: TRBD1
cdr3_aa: ASVGQGNQPQH

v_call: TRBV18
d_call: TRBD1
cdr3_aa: ASSPRRTGTNTGELF

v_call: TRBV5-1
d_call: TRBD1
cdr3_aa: ASSLEGQGYEQY

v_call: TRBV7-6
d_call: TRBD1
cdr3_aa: ASSLGQGGTGELF

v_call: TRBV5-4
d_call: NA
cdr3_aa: ASSSQGGGPYGYT

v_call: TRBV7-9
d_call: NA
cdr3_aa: ASSPPGSSTDTQY

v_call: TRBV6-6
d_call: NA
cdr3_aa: ASSYSPTGITDTQY

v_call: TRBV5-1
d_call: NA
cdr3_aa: ASVSVRGSGNTIY

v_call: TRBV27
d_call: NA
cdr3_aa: ASSLSGLRWETQY